The rows below give T cell receptor beta chains drawn from one sample of a study of OX40 agonist ivuxolimab in advanced cancers. Sequenced by immunoSEQ multiplex PCR; TCRdb stores in-frame clones only, minus some. The sample records some 70,000 clones, roughly four fifths being singletons. The sequences come from CD4+ or CD8+ T cells sorted from blood, collected in a trial of the OX40 agonist ivuxolimab. The receptor set was obtained from an adult with an advanced solid tumor such as melanoma, head and neck, liver or kidney cancer. Both conserved end residues are part of each CDR3. D genes are given only for firm matches. The size of a clone is reported for some rows only, either as once, few or many, or as a class for expanded clones.

clone size: few
V gene: TRBV10-3
J gene: TRBJ1-1
D gene: -
CDR3 protein: CAIRGRDTRGAFF
CDR3 DNA: TGTGCCATCCGGGGGAGGGACACCCGGGGGGCTTTCTTT

clone size: -
V gene: TRBV7-2
J gene: TRBJ2-1
D gene: TRBD2
CDR3 protein: CASSLEGGGAYNEQFF
CDR3 DNA: TGTGCCAGCAGCTTAGAAGGCGGGGGGGCTTACAATGAGCAGTTCTTC

clone size: -
V gene: TRBV6-5
J gene: TRBJ1-4
D gene: TRBD1
CDR3 protein: CASSRQGAKSEKLFF
CDR3 DNA: TGTGCCAGCAGCCGACAGGGGGCGAAATCTGAAAAACTGTTTTTT

clone size: -
V gene: TRBV7-8
J gene: TRBJ2-5
D gene: TRBD2
CDR3 protein: CASSSGLAGTGETQYF
CDR3 DNA: TGTGCCAGCAGCTCGGGACTAGCGGGGACCGGGGAGACCCAGTACTTC

clone size: -
V gene: TRBV7-2
J gene: TRBJ1-2
D gene: -
CDR3 protein: CASSLRRGDGYTF
CDR3 DNA: TGTGCCAGCAGCTTAAGAAGGGGTGATGGCTACACCTTC

clone size: -
V gene: TRBV7-7
J gene: TRBJ2-5
D gene: TRBD2
CDR3 protein: CASSAIAGETQYF
CDR3 DNA: TGTGCTAGCAGCGCAATAGCGGGAGAGACCCAGTACTTC

clone size: -
V gene: TRBV7-2
J gene: TRBJ1-3
D gene: -
CDR3 protein: CASSYSYSGNTIYF
CDR3 DNA: TGTGCCAGCAGCTACAGCTACTCTGGAAACACCATATATTTT

clone size: once
V gene: TRBV18
J gene: TRBJ2-3
D gene: -
CDR3 protein: CASSLGQGADTQYF
CDR3 DNA: TGTGCCAGCTCACTCGGGCAGGGTGCAGATACGCAGTATTTT

clone size: -
V gene: TRBV5-1
J gene: TRBJ1-2
D gene: -
CDR3 protein: CASSTGPWDGYTF
CDR3 DNA: TGCGCCAGCAGCACGGGTCCCTGGGATGGCTACACCTTC

clone size: -
V gene: TRBV5-1
J gene: TRBJ2-1
D gene: -
CDR3 protein: CASSLAQLSSYNEQFF
CDR3 DNA: TGCGCCAGCAGCTTGGCACAACTTAGCTCCTACAATGAGCAGTTCTTC

clone size: -
V gene: TRBV2
J gene: TRBJ2-7
D gene: -
CDR3 protein: CASSETGYEQYF
CDR3 DNA: TGTGCCAGCAGTGAAACAGGCTACGAGCAGTACTTC

clone size: -
V gene: TRBV7-7
J gene: TRBJ2-2
D gene: TRBD1
CDR3 protein: CASSSGLRGLGGELFF
CDR3 DNA: TGTGCCAGCAGCTCGGGCCTAAGGGGGCTGGGCGGGGAGCTGTTTTTT

clone size: -
V gene: TRBV6-6
J gene: TRBJ1-2
D gene: -
CDR3 protein: CASSRTGYGYTF
CDR3 DNA: TGTGCCAGCAGTAGGACGGGCTATGGCTACACCTTC

clone size: -
V gene: TRBV13
J gene: TRBJ2-7
D gene: TRBD1
CDR3 protein: CASSPFLPGTVSYEQYF
CDR3 DNA: TGTGCCAGCAGCCCTTTCCTACCCGGGACAGTCTCCTACGAGCAGTACTTC

clone size: -
V gene: TRBV2
J gene: TRBJ1-1
D gene: -
CDR3 protein: CATSTDSLTEAFF
CDR3 DNA: TGTGCCACCTCGACAGATTCCCTAACTGAAGCTTTCTTT

clone size: -
V gene: TRBV11-1
J gene: TRBJ1-1
D gene: -
CDR3 protein: CASSFSQLGTEAFF
CDR3 DNA: TGTGCCAGCAGCTTCTCCCAGTTAGGGACTGAAGCTTTCTTT

clone size: -
V gene: TRBV6-1
J gene: TRBJ1-2
D gene: TRBD1
CDR3 protein: CASSSGTATHGYTF
CDR3 DNA: TGTGCCAGCAGTTCCGGGACAGCCACACATGGCTACACCTTC

clone size: -
V gene: TRBV5-1
J gene: TRBJ2-5
D gene: -
CDR3 protein: CASSLRNGETQYF
CDR3 DNA: TGTGCCAGCAGCCTGAGGAACGGGGAGACCCAGTACTTC

clone size: -
V gene: TRBV7-8
J gene: TRBJ1-2
D gene: -
CDR3 protein: CASSLAWGYGYTF
CDR3 DNA: TGTGCCAGCAGCTTAGCGTGGGGCTATGGCTACACCTTC

clone size: -
V gene: TRBV7-9
J gene: TRBJ2-1
D gene: -
CDR3 protein: CASSLDRGGFYNEQFF
CDR3 DNA: TGTGCCAGCAGCTTAGACAGGGGGGGCTTCTACAATGAGCAGTTCTTC

clone size: few
V gene: TRBV29-1
J gene: TRBJ1-3
D gene: -
CDR3 protein: CSGIASAGNTIYF
CDR3 DNA: TGCAGCGGGATTGCCTCTGCTGGAAACACCATATATTTT

clone size: -
V gene: TRBV7-9
J gene: TRBJ2-7
D gene: -
CDR3 protein: CASSLERWPYEQYF
CDR3 DNA: TGTGCCAGCAGCTTAGAGCGTTGGCCCTACGAGCAGTACTTC

clone size: -
V gene: TRBV5-4
J gene: TRBJ2-3
D gene: TRBD2
CDR3 protein: CASSSGGRASGTDTQYF
CDR3 DNA: TGTGCCAGCAGCAGCGGGGGCCGGGCTAGCGGCACAGATACGCAGTATTTT

clone size: -
V gene: TRBV27
J gene: TRBJ1-6
D gene: TRBD1
CDR3 protein: CASSFDRDPNSPLHF
CDR3 DNA: TGTGCCAGCAGTTTCGACAGGGACCCCAATTCACCCCTCCACTTT

clone size: -
V gene: TRBV11-3
J gene: TRBJ1-1
D gene: -
CDR3 protein: CASSKQAGPMNTEAFF
CDR3 DNA: TGTGCCAGCAGCAAACAAGCGGGACCCATGAACACTGAAGCTTTCTTT

clone size: -
V gene: TRBV7-2
J gene: TRBJ2-4
D gene: TRBD2
CDR3 protein: CASSSKGTSGKNIQYF
CDR3 DNA: TGTGCCAGCAGCTCCAAGGGGACTAGCGGAAAAAACATTCAGTACTTC

clone size: -
V gene: TRBV4-2
J gene: TRBJ1-1
D gene: TRBD1
CDR3 protein: CASSQAGQYTEAFF
CDR3 DNA: TGTGCCAGCAGCCAAGCGGGACAGTACACTGAAGCTTTCTTT

clone size: -
V gene: TRBV4-3
J gene: TRBJ2-6
D gene: -
CDR3 protein: CASSEGWASGANVLTF
CDR3 DNA: TGCGCCAGCAGCGAAGGGTGGGCCTCTGGGGCCAACGTCCTGACTTTC

clone size: -
V gene: TRBV6-5
J gene: TRBJ2-3
D gene: -
CDR3 protein: CASIAGGLTDTQYF
CDR3 DNA: TGTGCCAGCATCGCAGGCGGCCTCACAGATACGCAGTATTTT

clone size: -
V gene: TRBV5-1
J gene: TRBJ2-7
D gene: -
CDR3 protein: CASSLGWGSFYEQYF
CDR3 DNA: TGCGCCAGCAGCTTGGGCTGGGGTTCCTTCTACGAGCAGTACTTC

clone size: -
V gene: TRBV6-6
J gene: TRBJ1-5
D gene: TRBD1
CDR3 protein: CASSRGQSNQPQHF
CDR3 DNA: TGTGCCAGCAGTAGGGGACAGAGCAATCAGCCCCAGCATTTT

clone size: -
V gene: TRBV27
J gene: TRBJ2-4
D gene: TRBD1
CDR3 protein: CASSFYTGGHAKNIQYF
CDR3 DNA: TGTGCCAGCAGTTTTTACACAGGGGGACATGCCAAAAACATTCAGTACTTC

clone size: -
V gene: TRBV5-6
J gene: TRBJ2-7
D gene: -
CDR3 protein: CASSLVQGTGEQYF
CDR3 DNA: TGTGCCAGCAGCTTGGTTCAGGGGACGGGCGAGCAGTACTTC

clone size: -
V gene: TRBV5-4
J gene: TRBJ2-5
D gene: TRBD2
CDR3 protein: CASSLAGGQETQYF
CDR3 DNA: TGTGCCAGCAGCTTAGCGGGAGGGCAGGAGACCCAGTACTTC

clone size: -
V gene: TRBV14
J gene: TRBJ2-4
D gene: -
CDR3 protein: CASSQVLGHLAKNIQYF
CDR3 DNA: TGTGCCAGCAGCCAAGTTCTGGGACACTTAGCCAAAAACATTCAGTACTTC

clone size: few
V gene: TRBV19
J gene: TRBJ2-2
D gene: TRBD1
CDR3 protein: CASSPGQKNTGELFF
CDR3 DNA: TGTGCCAGTAGCCCGGGACAGAAGAACACCGGGGAGCTGTTTTTT

clone size: -
V gene: TRBV18
J gene: TRBJ1-2
D gene: -
CDR3 protein: CASSPERGSNYGYTF
CDR3 DNA: TGTGCCAGCTCACCAGAGAGGGGATCCAACTATGGCTACACCTTC

clone size: once
V gene: TRBV6-4
J gene: TRBJ2-7
D gene: -
CDR3 protein: CASSARTGGEQYF
CDR3 DNA: TGTGCCAGCAGCGCTAGGACCGGGGGAGAGCAGTACTTC

clone size: -
V gene: TRBV15
J gene: TRBJ1-1
D gene: -
CDR3 protein: CATNSQPNTEAFF
CDR3 DNA: TGTGCCACCAACTCACAGCCGAACACTGAAGCTTTCTTT

clone size: -
V gene: TRBV2
J gene: TRBJ2-2
D gene: TRBD1
CDR3 protein: CASSQWGQMGGELFF
CDR3 DNA: TGTGCCAGCAGCCAATGGGGACAGATGGGCGGGGAGCTGTTTTTT

clone size: once
V gene: TRBV11-3
J gene: TRBJ1-1
D gene: -
CDR3 protein: CASSGGMNTEAFF
CDR3 DNA: TGTGCCAGCAGCGGGGGGATGAACACTGAAGCTTTCTTT

clone size: -
V gene: TRBV6-6
J gene: TRBJ2-5
D gene: -
CDR3 protein: CASSYEGGAKTQYF
CDR3 DNA: TGTGCCAGCAGTTACGAGGGGGGGGCGAAGACCCAGTACTTC

clone size: -
V gene: TRBV7-2
J gene: TRBJ2-1
D gene: -
CDR3 protein: CASSLGAREQFF
CDR3 DNA: TGTGCCAGCAGCTTAGGGGCCCGAGAGCAGTTCTTC

clone size: once
V gene: TRBV7-2
J gene: TRBJ2-1
D gene: TRBD2
CDR3 protein: CASRPTSGSYNEQFF
CDR3 DNA: TGTGCCAGCAGGCCGACTAGCGGGAGCTACAATGAGCAGTTCTTC

clone size: -
V gene: TRBV19
J gene: TRBJ1-1
D gene: -
CDR3 protein: CASRETGFILDTEAFF
CDR3 DNA: TGTGCCAGTAGGGAGACAGGTTTTATTTTGGACACTGAAGCTTTCTTT

clone size: -
V gene: TRBV25-1
J gene: TRBJ2-3
D gene: -
CDR3 protein: CASSGRGTDTQYF
CDR3 DNA: TGTGCCAGCAGTGGTCGGGGCACAGATACGCAGTATTTT

clone size: once
V gene: TRBV6-1
J gene: TRBJ1-1
D gene: -
CDR3 protein: CASQRLPMNTEAFF
CDR3 DNA: TGTGCCAGCCAGAGGCTCCCAATGAACACTGAAGCTTTCTTT

clone size: once
V gene: TRBV5-6
J gene: TRBJ2-3
D gene: -
CDR3 protein: CASSLPRRDSVSDTQYF
CDR3 DNA: TGTGCCAGCAGCTTACCCCGCCGGGACTCAGTGTCAGATACGCAGTATTTT

clone size: -
V gene: TRBV9
J gene: TRBJ2-5
D gene: -
CDR3 protein: CASSGRDWDVGTQYF
CDR3 DNA: TGTGCCAGCAGCGGTCGGGACTGGGATGTAGGGACCCAGTACTTC

clone size: -
V gene: TRBV27
J gene: TRBJ2-7
D gene: -
CDR3 protein: CASSLQGFYEQYF
CDR3 DNA: TGTGCCAGCAGTTTACAAGGGTTCTACGAGCAGTACTTC

clone size: -
V gene: TRBV11-3
J gene: TRBJ2-1
D gene: TRBD1
CDR3 protein: CASSFHRDSLGSYNEQFF
CDR3 DNA: TGTGCCAGCAGCTTCCACCGGGACAGTCTGGGCTCCTACAATGAGCAGTTCTTC

clone size: -
V gene: TRBV19
J gene: TRBJ2-3
D gene: -
CDR3 protein: CASTSRDTQYF
CDR3 DNA: TGTGCCAGTACCTCCAGGGATACGCAGTATTTT

clone size: -
V gene: TRBV7-8
J gene: TRBJ1-2
D gene: TRBD1
CDR3 protein: CASSSGQGAQSNYGYTF
CDR3 DNA: TGTGCCAGCAGCTCGGGACAGGGGGCGCAATCCAACTATGGCTACACCTTC

clone size: -
V gene: TRBV14
J gene: TRBJ2-5
D gene: TRBD1
CDR3 protein: CASSPWDRETQYF
CDR3 DNA: TGTGCCAGCAGCCCTTGGGACAGGGAGACCCAGTACTTC

clone size: -
V gene: TRBV7-8
J gene: TRBJ1-1
D gene: -
CDR3 protein: CASSSQGGTEAFF
CDR3 DNA: TGTGCCAGCAGCTCGCAGGGCGGAACTGAAGCTTTCTTT

clone size: -
V gene: TRBV6-5
J gene: TRBJ2-7
D gene: TRBD2
CDR3 protein: CASSYRGAYEQYF
CDR3 DNA: TGTGCCAGCAGTTATCGGGGGGCCTACGAGCAGTACTTC

clone size: once
V gene: TRBV10-3
J gene: TRBJ1-5
D gene: -
CDR3 protein: CANSQGGNQPQHF
CDR3 DNA: TGTGCCAACAGTCAGGGTGGCAATCAGCCCCAGCATTTT